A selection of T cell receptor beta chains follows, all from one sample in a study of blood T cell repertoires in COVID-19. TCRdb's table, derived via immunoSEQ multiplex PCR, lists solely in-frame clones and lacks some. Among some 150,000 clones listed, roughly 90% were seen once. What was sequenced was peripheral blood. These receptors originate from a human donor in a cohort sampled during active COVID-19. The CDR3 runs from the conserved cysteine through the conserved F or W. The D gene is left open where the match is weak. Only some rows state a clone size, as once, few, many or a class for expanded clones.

TGTGCCAGCAGCTTAGGGGACAGCGAAGAGACCCAGTACTTC CASSLGDSEETQYF - TRBJ2-5 TRBD1 TRBV11-3
TGTGCCAGCAGCTTAGCGCGGGTGTGGATGGGGTACAATGAGCAGTTCTTC CASSLARVWMGYNEQFF - TRBJ2-1 - TRBV7-8
TGTGCCAGCAGCTTGGCCCTCCGGTCTGGGACAGGGGGATACAATGAGCAGTTCTTC CASSLALRSGTGGYNEQFF - TRBJ2-1 TRBD1 TRBV5-6
TGCGCCAGCAGTGACAAGGCAACTAATGAAAAACTGTTTTTT CASSDKATNEKLFF few TRBJ1-4 - TRBV5-1
TGTGCCAGCAGCTTTTCAGGGGGAGCGAACACCGGGGAGCTGTTTTTT CASSFSGGANTGELFF - TRBJ2-2 TRBD1 TRBV7-2
TGTGCCAGCAGCTTAAGCGCGTCACCATACAATGAGCAGTTCTTC CASSLSASPYNEQFF - TRBJ2-1 - TRBV11-1
TGTGCCAGCAGCCTCGATGGACTGCTACGGCAGTACTTC CASSLDGLLRQYF - TRBJ2-7 - TRBV28
TGTGCCAGCAGTCCATATTCCGGGACAGGGACCTACGAGCAGTACTTC CASSPYSGTGTYEQYF few TRBJ2-7 TRBD1 TRBV27
TGTGCCAGTAGTCCATGGGAGGGGGCCTACGAGCAGTACTTC CASSPWEGAYEQYF once TRBJ2-7 - TRBV19
TGTGCCAGCAGCAAATCCCCTATGGGGGGTGAGCAGTTCTTC CASSKSPMGGEQFF - TRBJ2-1 - TRBV28
TGTGCCAGCAGCTTAATACTCGCAGGGGAAGAGACCCAGTACTTC CASSLILAGEETQYF - TRBJ2-5 - TRBV11-2
TGTGCCAGCAGAGCCGGGACAGGGAGTTACGAGCAGTACTTC CASRAGTGSYEQYF once TRBJ2-7 TRBD1 TRBV2
TGTGCCAGCAGCCAAGAGGACAGCTCAACAGATACGCAGTATTTT CASSQEDSSTDTQYF - TRBJ2-3 - TRBV4-2
TGCGCCAGCAGCCCGGGACAGGGGACCTATGGCTACACCTTC CASSPGQGTYGYTF - TRBJ1-2 TRBD1 TRBV4-3
TGTGCCAGCAGCCCGGGACAGAAGGGGCTGTCTGGGGCCAACGTCCTGACTTTC CASSPGQKGLSGANVLTF - TRBJ2-6 TRBD1 TRBV5-8
TGTGCCAGCAGCCAAGAGGGACTAGCGGGGGGTGAGCAGTTCTTC CASSQEGLAGGEQFF - TRBJ2-1 TRBD2 TRBV3-1/TRBV3-2
TGTGCCAGTAGTACGACAGGGGGCGAGAGGGTGAACACTGAAGCTTTCTTT CASSTTGGERVNTEAFF - TRBJ1-1 TRBD1 TRBV19
TGTGCCAGCAGCCGGGGACAGGGGGCGCGTCCAAACAATGAGCAGTTCTTC CASSRGQGARPNNEQFF - TRBJ2-1 TRBD1 TRBV7-3
TGTGCCAGCAGCTTGCCCAACTCCTACGAGCAGTACTTC CASSLPNSYEQYF - TRBJ2-7 - TRBV5-6
TGTGCCAGCAGTTTATGGGCCGAGCAGTACTTC CASSLWAEQYF - TRBJ2-7 - TRBV28
TGTGCCAGCAGAAAAGAAGCGGGACAGGGATATGGCTACACCTTC CASRKEAGQGYGYTF - TRBJ1-2 TRBD1 TRBV6-4
TGCGCCAGCAGCTTGCCCCTAGTAGGGGACACCGGGGAGCTGTTTTTT CASSLPLVGDTGELFF - TRBJ2-2 - TRBV5-1
TGCGCCAGCAGTGACCCAACAGGGGGACTGGGCACCGGGGAGCTGTTTTTT CASSDPTGGLGTGELFF - TRBJ2-2 TRBD1 TRBV10-1
TGTGCCAGCATCCGGGGACTAGCGGGAGTGGAGACCCAGTACTTC CASIRGLAGVETQYF - TRBJ2-5 TRBD2 TRBV3-1/TRBV3-2
TGTGCCAGCAGCCCCCGCGGCGCCAATCAGCCCCAGCATTTT CASSPRGANQPQHF few TRBJ1-5 - TRBV3-1/TRBV3-2
TGTGCCAGCAGCCCGCAGGGTTACAATGAGCAGTTCTTC CASSPQGYNEQFF - TRBJ2-1 - TRBV7-8
TGTGCCAGCAGCGAGCTGAGGGAGGAAAAACTGTTTTTT CASSELREEKLFF - TRBJ1-4 - TRBV6-6
TGTGCCAGCAGTAAGATTCAGACAGCCTACAATGAGCAGTTCTTC CASSKIQTAYNEQFF - TRBJ2-1 - TRBV6-5
TGTGCCAGCAGCAACCGACAGGGGGCGGGTGAAGGTGAAGCTTTCTTT CASSNRQGAGEGEAFF - TRBJ1-1 TRBD1 TRBV7-9
TGTGCCAGCAGTTTAGTTCTAGCGGGAGTGTCCGGGGAGCTGTTTTTT CASSLVLAGVSGELFF - TRBJ2-2 TRBD2 TRBV27
TGTGCCAGCAGTTACGCGGGGAGCCCTGAGCAGTTCTTC CASSYAGSPEQFF once TRBJ2-1 - TRBV6-6
TGTGCCAGCAGCCCGGGACAGGGGGCGGCCTACGAGCAGTACTTC CASSPGQGAAYEQYF - TRBJ2-7 TRBD1 TRBV5-4
TGTGCCAGCAGTGGACAGGCGAACACCGGGGAGCTGTTTTTT CASSGQANTGELFF - TRBJ2-2 TRBD1 TRBV5-4
TGTGCCAGCAGCTCTAAGACAGGGGTGGTTGGCAATGAGCAGTTCTTC CASSSKTGVVGNEQFF - TRBJ2-1 TRBD1 TRBV11-2
TGCGCCAGCAGCTTGGCCGGTAGGGCAGGGAATTCACCCCTCCACTTT CASSLAGRAGNSPLHF few TRBJ1-6 - TRBV5-1
TGTGCCAGCAGCTTAGCGGGATTTGGAGAAAAACTGTTTTTT CASSLAGFGEKLFF - TRBJ1-4 - TRBV5-5
TGTGCCTGGAGTGACTGGGGTATGAGCGGCACCTACAATGAGCAGTTCTTC CAWSDWGMSGTYNEQFF few TRBJ2-1 - TRBV30
TGTGCCAGCAGCTTAGATAGGGGGCCCTCAGATACGCAGTATTTT CASSLDRGPSDTQYF - TRBJ2-3 TRBD1 TRBV7-2
TGTGCCAGCAGCCAAATATCCAGGGGGCGCATCTTGTGGGATGAGCAGTTCTTC CASSQISRGRILWDEQFF - TRBJ2-1 TRBD1 TRBV4-2
TGTGCCAGCAGTTTTGTCCAGGTTCTAGCCAAAAACATTCAGTACTTC CASSFVQVLAKNIQYF - TRBJ2-4 - TRBV28
TGTGCCAGCAGCGTATTTGGGGGCAGTAGCACCGGGGAGCTGTTTTTT CASSVFGGSSTGELFF - TRBJ2-2 - TRBV9
TGTGCCAGCAGTGATTTCAGGGTGGCAGATACGCAGTATTTT CASSDFRVADTQYF - TRBJ2-3 - TRBV25-1
TGCGCCAGCAGCCAATCCCCGGGAACAGGGAACATTCAGTACTTC CASSQSPGTGNIQYF - TRBJ2-4 - TRBV4-3
TGTGCCAGCAGCTTAGGGGGCGGGCGGGAAAGCCAAGAGACCCAGTACTTC CASSLGGGRESQETQYF - TRBJ2-5 - TRBV7-2
TGTGCCACCAGCAGCAGCGGCTACGAGCAGTACTTC CATSSSGYEQYF - TRBJ2-7 - TRBV15
TGTGCCATCAACCTGGCAGGGGGAGACAATGAGCAGTTCTTC CAINLAGGDNEQFF - TRBJ2-1 TRBD1 TRBV10-3
TGTGCCAGCTCACCGAGGGGACAGGGCCGCGAGCAGTACTTC CASSPRGQGREQYF - TRBJ2-7 TRBD1 TRBV18
TGTGCCAGCTCTCAAGGGGGGACAGGGGCCTACGAGCAGTACTTC CASSQGGTGAYEQYF - TRBJ2-7 TRBD1 TRBV28
TGTGCCACCGGGACTAGCGGTGTTCGAAGCACAGATACGCAGTATTTT CATGTSGVRSTDTQYF - TRBJ2-3 TRBD2 TRBV11-2
TGCGCCAGCAGCCAAGATAGGGCAGGGGGTGGCTACACCTTC CASSQDRAGGGYTF - TRBJ1-2 TRBD1 TRBV4-3
TGTGCCAGCAGGGCGGACAGGGCTGAGACCCAGTACTTC CASRADRAETQYF - TRBJ2-5 TRBD1 TRBV2
TGTGCCAGCAGCTTAAGGGCAGGGGGAGATTACGAGCAGTACTTC CASSLRAGGDYEQYF - TRBJ2-7 TRBD1 TRBV7-3
TGTGCCAGCAGCCCGACAGGGGGCGCTTACAATGAGCAGTTCTTC CASSPTGGAYNEQFF - TRBJ2-1 TRBD1 TRBV7-6
TGTGCCAGTATCGAGGACTCTGGAAACACCATATATTTT CASIEDSGNTIYF once TRBJ1-3 - TRBV19
TGTGCCAGCAGCAAAGCCTCGGGCAGGGCAGAGACCCAGTACTTC CASSKASGRAETQYF - TRBJ2-5 - TRBV21-1
TGTGCCAGCAGCCAAGATCCCGTAAGCGGGAGGTCCTACGAGCAGTACTTC CASSQDPVSGRSYEQYF - TRBJ2-7 TRBD2 TRBV14